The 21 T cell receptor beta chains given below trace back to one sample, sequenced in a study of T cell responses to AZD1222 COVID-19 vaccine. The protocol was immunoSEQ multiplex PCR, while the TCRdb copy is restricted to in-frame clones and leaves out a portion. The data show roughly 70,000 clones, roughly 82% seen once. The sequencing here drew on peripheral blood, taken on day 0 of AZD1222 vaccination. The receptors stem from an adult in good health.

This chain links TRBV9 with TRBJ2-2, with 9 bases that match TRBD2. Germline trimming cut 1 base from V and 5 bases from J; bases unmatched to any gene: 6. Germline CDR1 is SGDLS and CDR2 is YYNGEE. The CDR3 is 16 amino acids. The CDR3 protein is CASSVTAGGGTGELFF. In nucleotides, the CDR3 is TGTGCCAGCAGCGTAACAGCGGGGGGCGGGACCGGGGAGCTGTTTTTT.

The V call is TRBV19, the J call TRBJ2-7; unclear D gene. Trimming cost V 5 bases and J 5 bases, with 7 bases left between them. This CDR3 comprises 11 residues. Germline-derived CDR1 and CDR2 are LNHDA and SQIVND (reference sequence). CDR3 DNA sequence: TGTGCCAGTAGTCCTGGGAACGAGCAGTACTTC. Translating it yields CASSPGNEQYF.

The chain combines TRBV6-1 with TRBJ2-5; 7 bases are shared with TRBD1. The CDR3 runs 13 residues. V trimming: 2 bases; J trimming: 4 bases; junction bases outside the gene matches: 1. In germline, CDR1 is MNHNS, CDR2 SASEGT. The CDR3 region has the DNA TGTGCCAGCAGTGAACACAGGGGAGAGACCCAGTACTTC. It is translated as CASSEHRGETQYF.

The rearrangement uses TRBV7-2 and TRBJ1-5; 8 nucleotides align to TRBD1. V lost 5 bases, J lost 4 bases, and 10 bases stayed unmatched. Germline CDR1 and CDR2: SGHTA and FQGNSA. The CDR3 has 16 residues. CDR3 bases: TGTGCCAGCAGCCTATTCCAGGGGGCGCAGAATCAGCCCCAGCATTTT. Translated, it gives CASSLFQGAQNQPQHF. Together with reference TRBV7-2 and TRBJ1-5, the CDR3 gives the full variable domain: GAGVSQSPSNKVTEKGKDVELRCDPISGHTALYWYRQSLGQGLEFLIYFQGNSAPDKSGLPSDRFSAERTGGSVSTLTIQRTQQEDSAVYLCASSLFQGAQNQPQHFGDGTRLSIL.

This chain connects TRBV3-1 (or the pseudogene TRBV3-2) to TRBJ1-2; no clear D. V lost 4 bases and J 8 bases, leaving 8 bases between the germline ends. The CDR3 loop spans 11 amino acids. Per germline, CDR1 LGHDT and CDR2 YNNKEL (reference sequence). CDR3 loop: CASSPGWGYTF. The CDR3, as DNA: TGTGCCAGCAGCCCCGGTTGGGGCTACACCTTC.

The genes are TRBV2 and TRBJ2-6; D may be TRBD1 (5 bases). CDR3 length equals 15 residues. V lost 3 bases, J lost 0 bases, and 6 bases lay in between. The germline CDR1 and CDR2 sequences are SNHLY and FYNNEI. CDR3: CASSEGRSGANVLTF. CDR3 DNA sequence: TGTGCCAGCAGTGAGGGGCGCTCTGGGGCCAACGTCCTGACTTTC.

In nucleotides, the CDR3 is TGTGCCAGCAGCCGTACGCTGCGGTCATACAATGAGCAGTTCTTC. Translated: CASSRTLRSYNEQFF. The rearrangement links TRBV11-2 to TRBJ2-1; D is uncertain. The CDR3 runs 15 residues. The V gene's germline CDR1 is SGHAT and CDR2 FQNNGV. V was pared by 5 bases and J by 4 bases, with 15 bases between.

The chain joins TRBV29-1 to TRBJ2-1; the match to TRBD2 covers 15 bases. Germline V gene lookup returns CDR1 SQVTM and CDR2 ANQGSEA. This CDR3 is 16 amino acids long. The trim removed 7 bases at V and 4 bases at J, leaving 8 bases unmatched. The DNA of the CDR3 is TGCAGCGCCGAGGGACTAGCGGGGGGAATTTACAATGAGCAGTTCTTC. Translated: CSAEGLAGGIYNEQFF.

CDR3: CASSYAGKGSRYEQYF. Here the CDR3 DNA reads TGTGCCAGCAGTTACGCTGGTAAGGGGTCTCGCTACGAGCAGTACTTC. V usage is TRBV6-5 and J usage is TRBJ2-7; D is perhaps TRBD1 (5 bases). The germline V gene encodes CDR1 MNHEY and CDR2 SVGAGI. The CDR3 covers 16 residues. V lost 2 bases and J 3 bases, leaving 17 bases between the germline ends.

In nucleotides, the CDR3 is TGTGCCAGCAGTTATGTAAGGGAGTATGGCTACACCTTC. Translating gives CASSYVREYGYTF. The gene calls are TRBV12-3 or TRBV12-4 and TRBJ1-2, with no clear D. This CDR3 comprises 13 residues. Trimming took off 4 bases at V and 5 bases at J, with 11 bases between the two ends.

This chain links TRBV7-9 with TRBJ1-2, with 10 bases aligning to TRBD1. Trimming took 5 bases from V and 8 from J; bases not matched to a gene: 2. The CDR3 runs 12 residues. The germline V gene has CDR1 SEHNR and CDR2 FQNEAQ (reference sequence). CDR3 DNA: TGTGCCAGCAGCCGGGACAGGGGAGGCTACACCTTC. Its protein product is CASSRDRGGYTF. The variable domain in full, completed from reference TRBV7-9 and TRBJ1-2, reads DTGVSQNPRHKITKRGQNVTFRCDPISEHNRLYWYRQTLGQGPEFLTYFQNEAQLEKSRLLSDRFSAERPKGSFSTLEIQRTEQGDSAMYLCASSRDRGGYTFGSGTRLTVV.

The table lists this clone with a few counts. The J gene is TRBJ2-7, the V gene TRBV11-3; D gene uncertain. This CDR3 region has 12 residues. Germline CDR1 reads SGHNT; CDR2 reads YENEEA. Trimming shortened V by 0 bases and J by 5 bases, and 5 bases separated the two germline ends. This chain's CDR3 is CASSLDRNEQYF. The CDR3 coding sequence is TGTGCCAGCAGCTTAGATAGGAACGAGCAGTACTTC.

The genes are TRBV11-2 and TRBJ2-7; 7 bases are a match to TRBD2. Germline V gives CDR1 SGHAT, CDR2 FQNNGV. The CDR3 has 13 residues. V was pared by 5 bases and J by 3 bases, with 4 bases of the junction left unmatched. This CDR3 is CASSQGLNYEQYF. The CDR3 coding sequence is TGTGCCAGCAGCCAGGGACTAAACTACGAGCAGTACTTC.

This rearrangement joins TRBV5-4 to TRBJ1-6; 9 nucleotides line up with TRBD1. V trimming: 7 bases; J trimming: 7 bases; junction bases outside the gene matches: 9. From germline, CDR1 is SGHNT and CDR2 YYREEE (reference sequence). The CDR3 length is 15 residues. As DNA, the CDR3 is TGTGCCAGCCGTATTGGGGGGACAGGGAATTCACCCCTCCACTTT. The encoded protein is CASRIGGTGNSPLHF. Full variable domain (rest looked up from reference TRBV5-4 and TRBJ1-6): ETGVTQSPTHLIKTRGQQVTLRCSSQSGHNTVSWYQQALGQGPQFIFQYYREEENGRGNFPPRFSGLQFPNYSSELNVNALELDDSALYLCASRIGGTGNSPLHFGNGTRLTVT.

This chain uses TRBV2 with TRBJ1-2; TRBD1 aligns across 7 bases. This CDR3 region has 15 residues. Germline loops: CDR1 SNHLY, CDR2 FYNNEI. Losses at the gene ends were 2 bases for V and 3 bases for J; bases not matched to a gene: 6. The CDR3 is CASSERTGSYYGYTF. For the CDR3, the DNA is TGTGCCAGCAGTGAACGGACAGGATCCTACTATGGCTACACCTTC.

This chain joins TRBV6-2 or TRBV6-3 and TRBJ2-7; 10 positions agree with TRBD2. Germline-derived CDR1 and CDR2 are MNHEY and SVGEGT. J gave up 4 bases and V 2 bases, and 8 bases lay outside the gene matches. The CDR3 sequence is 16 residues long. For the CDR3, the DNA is TGTGCCAGCAGTTACCCGCTAGCGGGGGTCGAATACGAGCAGTACTTC. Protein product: CASSYPLAGVEYEQYF.

The chain's CDR3 is CASGLAQGISGELFF. The CDR3 bases are TGTGCTAGTGGTTTGGCACAGGGAATATCCGGGGAGCTGTTTTTT. This rearrangement joins TRBV12-5 to TRBJ2-2; perhaps TRBD1 as D (6 bases). Germline V gives CDR1 LGHNT, CDR2 FRNRAP. The CDR3 consists of 15 residues. Deletions cut 1 base from V and 6 bases from J, with 12 bases between.

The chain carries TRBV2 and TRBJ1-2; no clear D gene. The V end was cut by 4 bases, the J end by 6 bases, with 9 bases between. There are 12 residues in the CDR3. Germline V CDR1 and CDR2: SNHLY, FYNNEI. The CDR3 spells CASSVGTHGYTF. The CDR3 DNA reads TGTGCCAGCAGTGTTGGTACACATGGCTACACCTTC.

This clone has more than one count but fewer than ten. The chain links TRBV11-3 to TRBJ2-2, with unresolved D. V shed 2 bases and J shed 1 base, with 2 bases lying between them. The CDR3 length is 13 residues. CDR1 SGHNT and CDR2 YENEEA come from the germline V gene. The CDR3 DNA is TGTGCCAGCAGCTTAATGAACACCGGGGAGCTGTTTTTT. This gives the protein CASSLMNTGELFF. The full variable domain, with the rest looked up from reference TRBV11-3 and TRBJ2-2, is EAGVVQSPRYKIIEKKQPVAFWCNPISGHNTLYWYLQNLGQGPELLIRYENEEAVDDSQLPKDRFSAERLKGVDSTLKIQPAELGDSAVYLCASSLMNTGELFFGEGSRLTVL.

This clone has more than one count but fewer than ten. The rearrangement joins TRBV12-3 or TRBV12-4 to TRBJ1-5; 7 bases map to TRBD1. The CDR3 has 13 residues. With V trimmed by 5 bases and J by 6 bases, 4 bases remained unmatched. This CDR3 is CASSRQGFQPQHF. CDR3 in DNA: TGTGCCAGCAGTCGACAGGGATTTCAGCCCCAGCATTTT.

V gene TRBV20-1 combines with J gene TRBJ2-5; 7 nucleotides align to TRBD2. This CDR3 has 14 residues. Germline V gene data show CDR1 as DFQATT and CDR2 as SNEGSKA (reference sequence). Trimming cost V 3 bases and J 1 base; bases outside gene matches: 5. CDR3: CSASAVAGQETQYF. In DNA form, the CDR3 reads TGCAGTGCTAGTGCGGTAGCGGGCCAAGAGACCCAGTACTTC.